The 4 T cell receptor beta chains presented below share a single source sample, sequenced in a study of cytomegalovirus exposure and HLA in healthy donors. Primers: 60 Vbeta forward and 13 Jbeta reverse. The repertoire was sequenced with immunoSEQ multiplex PCR; TCRdb's copy has only in-frame clones and lacks some. The sample has about 180,000 clones; roughly 80% are singletons. The sequencing sample was made of PBMCs. The receptors originated from a man aged 40-49 years in good health and CMV-seronegative.

The genes are TRBV7-9 and TRBJ2-5; D unclear. CDR1 is SEHNR, CDR2 FQNEAQ, per germline (reference sequence). Trimming took off 1 base at V and 5 bases at J, with 11 bases between the two ends. CDR3 length: 14 amino acids. This chain's CDR3 is CASSLEILRETQYF. CDR3 nucleotide sequence: TGTGCCAGCAGCTTAGAAATCCTACGGGAGACCCAGTACTTC.

This chain uses TRBV4-3 with TRBJ2-7; D is uncertain. The CDR3 is 13 residues long. Germline assignment: CDR1 LGHNA and CDR2 YSLEER. Trimming left V 8 bases short and J 0 bases short, with 11 bases between. CDR3 sequence: CASRVDDSYEQYF. The CDR3 bases are TGCGCCAGCCGCGTCGATGACTCCTACGAGCAGTACTTC.

The chain joins TRBV5-1 to TRBJ1-3; D might be TRBD1 (5 bases). Per the germline V gene, CDR1 is SGHRS and CDR2 is YFSETQ. There are 16 residues in the CDR3. With 5 bases removed from V and 2 bases from J, the gap between germline ends came to 17 bases. CDR3 protein: CASSLERRVAGNTIYF. In nucleotides, the CDR3 is TGCGCCAGCAGTCTAGAGCGCAGGGTTGCTGGAAACACCATATATTTT.

This clone was detected only a few times. The rearrangement links TRBV5-8 to TRBJ2-2; D is ambiguous. Germline-derived CDR1 and CDR2 are SGHTS and YDEGEE. This CDR3 is built from 15 residues. V dropped 0 bases and J dropped 4 bases, with 10 bases sitting between them. This chain's CDR3 is CASSLGQAFTGELFF. The DNA for the CDR3 is TGTGCCAGCAGCTTGGGGCAGGCTTTCACCGGGGAGCTGTTTTTT.